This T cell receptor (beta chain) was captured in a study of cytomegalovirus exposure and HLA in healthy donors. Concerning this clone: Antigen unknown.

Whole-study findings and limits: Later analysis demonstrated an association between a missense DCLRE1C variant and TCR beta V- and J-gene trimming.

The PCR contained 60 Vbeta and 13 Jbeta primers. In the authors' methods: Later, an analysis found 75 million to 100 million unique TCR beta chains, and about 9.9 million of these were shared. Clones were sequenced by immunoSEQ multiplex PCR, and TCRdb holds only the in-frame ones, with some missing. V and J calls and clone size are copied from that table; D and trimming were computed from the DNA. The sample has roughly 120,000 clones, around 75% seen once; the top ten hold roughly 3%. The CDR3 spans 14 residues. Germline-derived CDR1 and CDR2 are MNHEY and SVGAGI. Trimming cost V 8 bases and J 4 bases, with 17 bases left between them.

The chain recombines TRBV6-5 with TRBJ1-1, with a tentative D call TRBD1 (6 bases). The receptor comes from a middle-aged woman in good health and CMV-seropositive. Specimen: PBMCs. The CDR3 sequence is CASFSPGAVTEAFF. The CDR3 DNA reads TGTGCCAGCTTTAGTCCAGGGGCTGTCACTGAAGCTTTCTTT.